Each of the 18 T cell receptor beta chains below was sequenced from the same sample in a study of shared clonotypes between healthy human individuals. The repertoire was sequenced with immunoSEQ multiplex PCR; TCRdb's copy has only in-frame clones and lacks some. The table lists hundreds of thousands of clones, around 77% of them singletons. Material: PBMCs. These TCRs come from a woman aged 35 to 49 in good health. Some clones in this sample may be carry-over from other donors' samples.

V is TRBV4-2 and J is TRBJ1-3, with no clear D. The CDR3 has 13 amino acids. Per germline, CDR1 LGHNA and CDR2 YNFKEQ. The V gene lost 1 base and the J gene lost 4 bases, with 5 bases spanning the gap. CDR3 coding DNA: TGTGCCAGCAGCCAAGTCCCCGGAAACACCATATATTTT. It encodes CASSQVPGNTIYF.

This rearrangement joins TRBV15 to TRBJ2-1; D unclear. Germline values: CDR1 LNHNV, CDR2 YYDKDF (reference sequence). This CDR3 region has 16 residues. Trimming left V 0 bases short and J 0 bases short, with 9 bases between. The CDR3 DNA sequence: TGTGCCACCAGCAGAGATGCTCAAAGCTCCTACAATGAGCAGTTCTTC. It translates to CATSRDAQSSYNEQFF.

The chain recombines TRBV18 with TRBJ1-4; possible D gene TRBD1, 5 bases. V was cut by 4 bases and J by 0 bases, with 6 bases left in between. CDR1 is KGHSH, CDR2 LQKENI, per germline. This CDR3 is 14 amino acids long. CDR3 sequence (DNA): TGTGCCAGCTCACGACAGACAACTAATGAAAAACTGTTTTTT. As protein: CASSRQTTNEKLFF.

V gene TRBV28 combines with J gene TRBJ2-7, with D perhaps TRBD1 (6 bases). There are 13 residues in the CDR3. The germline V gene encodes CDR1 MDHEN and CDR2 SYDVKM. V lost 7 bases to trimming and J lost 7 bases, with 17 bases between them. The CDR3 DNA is TGTGCCAGCAATACAGGGTCGCCGCGGGAGCAGTACTTC. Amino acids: CASNTGSPREQYF.

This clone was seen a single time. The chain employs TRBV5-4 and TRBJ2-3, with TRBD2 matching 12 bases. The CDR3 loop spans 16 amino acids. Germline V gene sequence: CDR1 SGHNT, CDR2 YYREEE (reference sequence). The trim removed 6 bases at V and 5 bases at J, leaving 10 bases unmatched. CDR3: CASTPNPGLAGDTQYF. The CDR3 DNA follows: TGTGCCAGCACCCCTAACCCGGGACTAGCGGGAGATACGCAGTATTTT.

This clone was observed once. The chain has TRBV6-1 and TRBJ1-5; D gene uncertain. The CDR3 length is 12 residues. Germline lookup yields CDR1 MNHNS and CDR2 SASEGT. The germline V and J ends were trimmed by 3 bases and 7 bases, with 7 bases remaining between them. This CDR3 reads CASSEWKQPQHF. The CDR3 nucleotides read TGTGCCAGCAGTGAGTGGAAGCAGCCCCAGCATTTT.

CDR3 sequence reads: CASSPWDGASTDTQYF. Written as DNA, the CDR3 is TGTGCCAGCAGCCCCTGGGACGGAGCTAGCACAGATACGCAGTATTTT. The V gene is TRBV7-6, the J gene TRBJ2-3; D could derive from TRBD1 or TRBD2 (5 bases each). The ends were cut back, 5 bases at V and 0 bases at J, with 15 bases in the middle. The CDR3 contains 16 residues. Germline loops: CDR1 SGHVS, CDR2 FNYEAQ.

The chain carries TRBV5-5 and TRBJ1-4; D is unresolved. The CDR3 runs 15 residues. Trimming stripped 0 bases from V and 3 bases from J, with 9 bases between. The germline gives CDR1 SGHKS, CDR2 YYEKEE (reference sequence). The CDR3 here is CASSLGAGSNEKLFF. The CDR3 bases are TGTGCCAGCAGCTTGGGAGCGGGATCTAATGAAAAACTGTTTTTT.

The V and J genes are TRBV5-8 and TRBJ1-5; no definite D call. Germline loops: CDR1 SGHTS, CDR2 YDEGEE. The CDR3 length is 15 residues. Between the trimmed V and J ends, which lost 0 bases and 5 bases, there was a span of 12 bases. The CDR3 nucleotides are TGTGCCAGCAGCTTGGGGGGAAAGGGTTATCAGCCCCAGCATTTT. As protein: CASSLGGKGYQPQHF.

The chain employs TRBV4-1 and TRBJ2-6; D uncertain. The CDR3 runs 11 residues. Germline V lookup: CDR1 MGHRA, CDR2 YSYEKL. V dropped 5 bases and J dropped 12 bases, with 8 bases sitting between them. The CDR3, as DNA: TGCGCCAGCAGCGCCTCTCGCGTCCTGACTTTC. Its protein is CASSASRVLTF.

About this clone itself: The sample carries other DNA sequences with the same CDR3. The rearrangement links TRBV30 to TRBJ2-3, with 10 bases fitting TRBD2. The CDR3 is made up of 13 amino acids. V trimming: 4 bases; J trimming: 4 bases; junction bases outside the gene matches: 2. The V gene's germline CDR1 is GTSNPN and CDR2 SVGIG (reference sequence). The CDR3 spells CAWTSGSPDTQYF. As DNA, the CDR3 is TGTGCCTGGACTAGCGGGAGCCCAGATACGCAGTATTTT.

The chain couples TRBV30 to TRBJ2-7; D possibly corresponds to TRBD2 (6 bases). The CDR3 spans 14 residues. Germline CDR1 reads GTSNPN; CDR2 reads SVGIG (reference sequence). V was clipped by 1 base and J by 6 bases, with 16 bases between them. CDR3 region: CAWSGWRALGEQYF. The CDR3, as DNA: TGTGCCTGGAGTGGTTGGAGGGCTCTTGGCGAGCAGTACTTC.

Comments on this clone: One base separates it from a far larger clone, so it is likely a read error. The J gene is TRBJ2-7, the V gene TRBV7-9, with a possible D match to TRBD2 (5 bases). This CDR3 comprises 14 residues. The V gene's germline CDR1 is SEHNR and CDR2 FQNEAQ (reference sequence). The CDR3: CAGSGSTGWAEQYF. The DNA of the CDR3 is TGTGCCGGCAGCGGAAGCACGGGATGGGCCGAGCAGTACTTC.

The DNA of the CDR3 is TGTGCCAGCAGCTTAGGACAGGGGATGGGTGAGCAGTTCTTC. Its protein product is CASSLGQGMGEQFF. V gene TRBV7-2 combines with J gene TRBJ2-1, with 8 nucleotides matching TRBD1. CDR1 is SGHTA and CDR2 is FQGNSA in the germline V gene. The CDR3 extends over 14 amino acids. Losses at the gene ends were 1 base for V and 9 bases for J; bases not matched to a gene: 5.

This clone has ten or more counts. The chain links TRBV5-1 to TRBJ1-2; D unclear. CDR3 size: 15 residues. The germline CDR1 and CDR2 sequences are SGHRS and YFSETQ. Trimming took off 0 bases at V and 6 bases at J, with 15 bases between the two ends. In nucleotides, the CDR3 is TGCGCCAGCAGCTTGGAGGGAAGGGTATTAGATGGCTACACCTTC. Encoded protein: CASSLEGRVLDGYTF.

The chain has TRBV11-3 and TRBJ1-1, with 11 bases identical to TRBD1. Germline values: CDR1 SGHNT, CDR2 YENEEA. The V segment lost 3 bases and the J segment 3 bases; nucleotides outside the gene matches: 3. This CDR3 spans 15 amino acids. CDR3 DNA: TGTGCCAGCAGCTTCGGGACAGGGGGGGACACTGAAGCTTTCTTT. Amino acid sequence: CASSFGTGGDTEAFF.

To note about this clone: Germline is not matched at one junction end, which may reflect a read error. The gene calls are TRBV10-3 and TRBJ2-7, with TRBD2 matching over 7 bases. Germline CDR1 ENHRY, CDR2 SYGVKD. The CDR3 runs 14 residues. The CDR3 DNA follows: TGTGCCATCAGGGTGGGCGGGAGCTCCTCCGAGCAGTACTTC. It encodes CAIRVGGSSSEQYF.

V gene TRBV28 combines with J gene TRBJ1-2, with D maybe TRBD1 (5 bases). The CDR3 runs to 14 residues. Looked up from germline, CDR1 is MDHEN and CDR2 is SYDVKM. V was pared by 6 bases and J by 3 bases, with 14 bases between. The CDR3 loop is CASRIDSRDYGYTF. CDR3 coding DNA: TGTGCCAGCAGAATAGACAGTCGGGACTATGGCTACACCTTC.